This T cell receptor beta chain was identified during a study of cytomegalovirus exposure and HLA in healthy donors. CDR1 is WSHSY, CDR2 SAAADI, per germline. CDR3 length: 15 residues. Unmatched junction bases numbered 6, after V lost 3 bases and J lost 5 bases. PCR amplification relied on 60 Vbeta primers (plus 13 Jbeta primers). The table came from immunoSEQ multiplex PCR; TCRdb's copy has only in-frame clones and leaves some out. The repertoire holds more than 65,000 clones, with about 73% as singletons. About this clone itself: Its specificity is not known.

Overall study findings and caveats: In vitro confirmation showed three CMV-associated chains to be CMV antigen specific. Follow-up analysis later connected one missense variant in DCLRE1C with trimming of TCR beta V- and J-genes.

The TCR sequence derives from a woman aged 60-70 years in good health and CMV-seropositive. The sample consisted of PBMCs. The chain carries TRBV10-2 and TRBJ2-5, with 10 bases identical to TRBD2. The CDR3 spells CASSEKRGGGETQYF. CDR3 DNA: TGCGCCAGCAGTGAAAAGCGGGGGGGCGGGGAGACCCAGTACTTC.